This TCR beta chain was obtained from a study of cytomegalovirus exposure and HLA in healthy donors. Study in general: An early data release held 70 million to 90 million unique TCRs from HLA-typed donors.

Concerning this clone: The antigen is undetermined.

Germline-derived CDR1 and CDR2 are SEHNR and FQNEAQ (reference sequence). CDR3 size: 14 residues. Trimming removed 4 bases from V and 0 bases from J, with 10 bases in between. Findings and limits, study-wide: Common viral pathogens were later found to be apparently linked to several of the most significant clusters.

Primers for the PCR totalled 60 Vbeta and 13 Jbeta. Under the authors' procedure: In a later analysis, of some 80 million unique beta chains, around 9.9 million appeared in at least two donors. This table comes from immunoSEQ multiplex PCR, and its TCRdb copy is limited to in-frame clones, with some not included. V, J and clone size derive from that table, while D and trimming were established from the DNA sequence. This table has roughly 98,000 clones, roughly 81% appearing once. The chain couples TRBV7-9 to TRBJ2-7, with D perhaps TRBD1 (6 bases). The sample taken for sequencing was PBMCs. The clonotype comes from a middle-aged man in good health and CMV-seronegative. The CDR3 region has the DNA TGTGCCAGCAGCTCTGACAGGTCCTCCTACGAGCAGTACTTC. It encodes CASSSDRSSYEQYF.